This paragraph covers one T cell receptor (beta chain) sequence. The entry originates in a study of memory CD8 T cells in hepatitis C reinfection. Study-wide background: Two donors cleared primary HCV but became chronic after reinfection.

Clones were sequenced by immunoSEQ multiplex PCR, and TCRdb holds only the in-frame ones, with some missing. The data show 45,000 to 50,000 clones, approximately 89% seen once. Time point described: late/post reinfection, 12 to 24 weeks after detection. Sorted cells were sequenced directly ex vivo without any in vitro expansion. With V trimmed by 0 bases and J by 0 bases, 5 bases remained unmatched. This CDR3 comprises 19 residues. Germline assignment: CDR1 LGHNA and CDR2 YSLEER. Material: naive CD8+ T cells sorted from blood. V gene TRBV4-3 combines with J gene TRBJ2-6, with 10 bases fitting TRBD1. This receptor was taken from a man between 18 and 29 years old with hepatitis C virus infection. The CDR3 DNA reads TGCGCCAGCAGCCAAGATTTGGGACAGGGGTTCTCTGGGGCCAACGTCCTGACTTTC. Protein product: CASSQDLGQGFSGANVLTF.